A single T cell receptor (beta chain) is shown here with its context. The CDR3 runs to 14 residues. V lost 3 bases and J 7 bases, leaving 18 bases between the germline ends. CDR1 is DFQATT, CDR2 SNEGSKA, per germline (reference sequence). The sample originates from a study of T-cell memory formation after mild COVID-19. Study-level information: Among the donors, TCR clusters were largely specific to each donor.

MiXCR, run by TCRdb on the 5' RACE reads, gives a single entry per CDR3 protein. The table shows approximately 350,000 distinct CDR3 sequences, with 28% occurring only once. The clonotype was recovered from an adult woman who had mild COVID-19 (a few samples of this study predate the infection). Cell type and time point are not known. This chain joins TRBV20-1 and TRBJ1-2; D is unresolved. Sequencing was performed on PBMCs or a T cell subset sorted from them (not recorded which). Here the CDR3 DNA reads TGCAGTGCTAGGAGCGGGTTTTTGGAGAGTGGCTACACCTTC. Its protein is CSARSGFLESGYTF.